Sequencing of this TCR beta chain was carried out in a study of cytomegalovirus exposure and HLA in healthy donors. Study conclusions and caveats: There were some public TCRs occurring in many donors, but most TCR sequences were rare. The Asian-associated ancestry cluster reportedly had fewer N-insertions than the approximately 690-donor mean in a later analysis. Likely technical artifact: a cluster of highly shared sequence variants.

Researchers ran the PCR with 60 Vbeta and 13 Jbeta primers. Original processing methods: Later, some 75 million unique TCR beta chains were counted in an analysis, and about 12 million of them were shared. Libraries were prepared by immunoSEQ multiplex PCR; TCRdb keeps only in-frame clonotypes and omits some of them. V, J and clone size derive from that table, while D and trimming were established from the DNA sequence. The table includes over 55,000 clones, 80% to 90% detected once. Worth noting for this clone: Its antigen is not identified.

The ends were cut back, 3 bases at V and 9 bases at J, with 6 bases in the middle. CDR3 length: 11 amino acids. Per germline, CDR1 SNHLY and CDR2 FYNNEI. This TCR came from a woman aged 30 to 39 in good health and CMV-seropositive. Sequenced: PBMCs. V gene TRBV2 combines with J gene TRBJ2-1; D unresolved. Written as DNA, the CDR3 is TGTGCCAGCAGTGATTTTAGTGAGCAGTTCTTC. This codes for CASSDFSEQFF.